A selection of T cell receptor beta chains follows, all from one sample in a study of blood T cell repertoires in COVID-19. Profiled with immunoSEQ multiplex PCR; TCRdb holds only in-frame clones, not every one. The repertoire holds some 390,000 clones, 85% to 90% seen once, with around 3% in the top ten. The sequenced sample was peripheral blood. These receptors all come from a human donor in a cohort sampled during active COVID-19. CDR3s include the opening cysteine and the closing phenylalanine or tryptophan. D genes are given only for firm matches. For some rows the clone size is stated as once, few or many, or as a class when expanded; others skip it.

j_call clone_size d_call v_call cdr3_aa cdr3_nt
TRBJ1-2 NA TRBD1 TRBV6-1 CASSARPGQSVTRHYGYTF TGTGCCAGCAGTGCCCGGCCGGGACAGAGCGTGACCCGACACTATGGCTACACCTTC
TRBJ2-1 NA TRBD2 TRBV11-2 CASSLVIAGGFGEQFF TGTGCCAGCAGCTTAGTTATAGCGGGAGGGTTCGGTGAGCAGTTCTTC
TRBJ1-1 NA NA TRBV2 CASSKSGGWANTEAFF TGTGCCAGCAGCAAGAGTGGAGGGTGGGCGAACACTGAAGCTTTCTTT
TRBJ2-6 once TRBD1 TRBV5-5 CASSRIPGTGGAGANVLTF TGTGCCAGCAGCCGAATACCCGGGACAGGAGGTGCAGGGGCCAACGTCCTGACTTTC
TRBJ2-1 NA TRBD2 TRBV25-1 CASSESTGTRYYNEQFF TGTGCCAGCAGTGAATCGACCGGGACTAGATACTACAATGAGCAGTTCTTC
TRBJ2-7 NA TRBD1 TRBV11-2 CASSRGQAAYEQYF TGTGCCAGCAGCCGTGGACAGGCGGCCTACGAGCAGTACTTC
TRBJ2-1 NA TRBD2 TRBV5-1 CASSLGTSGSGEQFF TGCGCCAGCAGCTTGGGGACTAGCGGGTCTGGTGAGCAGTTCTTC
TRBJ1-5 once NA TRBV2 CASSKQGEGQPQHF TGTGCCAGCAGTAAACAGGGTGAGGGTCAGCCCCAGCATTTT
TRBJ2-3 NA NA TRBV4-1 CASSPAWPDTQYF TGCGCCAGCAGCCCTGCATGGCCTGATACGCAGTATTTT
TRBJ1-3 NA TRBD1 TRBV11-2 CASSYPPGQGTSSTILSGNTIYF TGTGCCAGCAGTTACCCTCCGGGACAGGGAACATCCTCAACTATTCTCTCTGGAAACACCATATATTTT
TRBJ2-5 once NA TRBV5-1 CASSLGLGRGQETQYF TGCGCCAGCAGCTTGGGGCTCGGGCGGGGACAAGAGACCCAGTACTTC
TRBJ2-4 NA NA TRBV1 CTSSQDRVSGSAKNIQYF TGCACCAGCAGCCAAGATCGGGTTAGCGGGAGCGCCAAAAACATTCAGTACTTC
TRBJ2-3 NA NA TRBV6-6 CASSPDAAGPTDTQYF TGTGCCAGCAGTCCCGATGCGGCGGGACCCACAGATACGCAGTATTTT
TRBJ1-5 NA NA TRBV7-9 CASSLVTGGNSNQPQHF TGTGCCAGCAGCTTAGTTACGGGGGGCAATAGCAATCAGCCCCAGCATTTT
TRBJ2-2 NA NA TRBV25-1 CASSERKRSTGELFF TGTGCCAGCAGTGAACGAAAGAGGAGCACCGGGGAGCTGTTTTTT
TRBJ1-5 NA NA TRBV7-2 CASSPTGGQPQHF TGTGCCAGCAGCCCTACAGGTGGCCAGCCCCAGCATTTT
TRBJ2-2 once TRBD1 TRBV23-1 CASSQSRMGTVTGELFF TGCGCCAGCAGTCAATCGAGGATGGGGACAGTCACCGGGGAGCTGTTTTTT
TRBJ2-7 NA TRBD1 TRBV7-3 CASSPGPIGTGGGEQYF TGTGCCAGCAGCCCCGGGCCCATCGGGACAGGGGGCGGCGAGCAGTACTTC
TRBJ2-3 NA TRBD2 TRBV5-1 CASSPTSGGTDTQYF TGCGCCAGCAGTCCTACTAGCGGGGGCACAGATACGCAGTATTTT
TRBJ1-2 NA NA TRBV13 CASSLAGEVRGYTF TGTGCCAGCAGCTTAGCCGGGGAGGTTAGAGGCTACACCTTC
TRBJ2-2 NA TRBD1 TRBV19 CASEGQANTGELFF TGTGCCAGCGAGGGACAGGCGAACACCGGGGAGCTGTTTTTT
TRBJ2-1 NA TRBD2 TRBV5-1 CASSAGTSPSEQFF TGCGCCAGCAGCGCCGGGACTAGTCCCAGTGAGCAGTTCTTC
TRBJ1-4 many NA TRBV5-1 CASSVQGDTNEKLFF TGCGCCAGCAGCGTTCAGGGTGATACTAATGAAAAACTGTTTTTT
TRBJ2-3 NA NA TRBV23-1 CASSQSKRLSTDTQYF TGCGCCAGCAGTCAATCGAAGCGCCTAAGCACAGATACGCAGTATTTT
TRBJ2-1 once NA TRBV20-1 CSASGWLAYNEQFF TGCAGTGCTAGTGGTTGGCTAGCCTACAATGAGCAGTTCTTC
TRBJ1-1 once NA TRBV9 CASSESMNTEAFF TGTGCCAGCAGCGAATCTATGAACACTGAAGCTTTCTTT
TRBJ1-4 NA TRBD1 TRBV5-4 CASSLTGDEKLFF TGTGCCAGCAGCTTAACAGGGGATGAAAAACTGTTTTTT
TRBJ1-2 few TRBD1 TRBV30 CAWEDRGRGGYTF TGTGCCTGGGAAGACAGGGGTCGTGGTGGCTACACCTTC
TRBJ1-1 NA NA TRBV5-6 CASTFAGGTEAFF TGTGCCAGCACCTTTGCAGGTGGCACTGAAGCTTTCTTT
TRBJ1-1 NA NA TRBV19 CASSMGQKGAEAFF TGTGCCAGTAGTATGGGTCAAAAGGGGGCTGAAGCTTTCTTT
TRBJ2-4 NA TRBD2 TRBV19 CASSGKAGALNIQYF TGTGCCAGTAGTGGGAAAGCGGGAGCTCTAAACATTCAGTACTTC
TRBJ1-1 NA NA TRBV5-4 CASSLPGYGEAFF TGTGCCAGCAGCTTGCCAGGGTATGGTGAAGCTTTCTTT
TRBJ1-4 NA TRBD1 TRBV19 CASSNDRGGTNEKLFF TGTGCCAGTAGTAACGACAGGGGTGGAACTAATGAAAAACTGTTTTTT
TRBJ2-1 NA TRBD2 TRBV2 CASVSTSGAGEQFF TGTGCCAGCGTGAGTACTAGCGGGGCTGGTGAGCAGTTCTTC
TRBJ1-2 NA NA TRBV7-3 CASSLTEGYGYTF TGTGCCAGCAGCTTAACCGAGGGATATGGCTACACCTTC
TRBJ1-2 NA TRBD1 TRBV5-5 CASRVDRGGNYGYTF TGTGCCAGCAGAGTGGACAGGGGCGGGAACTATGGCTACACCTTC
TRBJ1-2 once TRBD1 TRBV29-1 CSVATGTANYGYTF TGCAGCGTAGCAACCGGGACAGCTAACTATGGCTACACCTTC
TRBJ2-1 NA TRBD1 TRBV9 CASSPRGSTGMNEQFF TGTGCCAGCAGCCCCCGCGGGTCGACAGGGATGAATGAGCAGTTCTTC
TRBJ2-6 NA TRBD2 TRBV5-6 CASISPRRGASGANVLTF TGTGCCAGCATCTCTCCGCGGCGGGGGGCCTCTGGGGCCAACGTCCTGACTTTC
TRBJ1-3 NA NA TRBV11-2 CASSLDQVSAGNTIYF TGTGCCAGCAGCTTAGATCAGGTTTCTGCAGGAAACACCATATATTTT
TRBJ2-2 NA NA TRBV30 CASGGDRATGELFF TGTGCCTCCGGGGGAGACAGGGCAACCGGGGAGCTGTTTTTT
TRBJ2-5 once NA TRBV9 CASSVAGSGQETQYF TGTGCCAGCAGCGTAGCGGGAAGCGGACAAGAGACCCAGTACTTC
TRBJ2-7 NA NA TRBV6-5 CASSYSGGVLIYEQYF TGTGCCAGCAGTTACTCAGGAGGGGTCCTTATCTACGAGCAGTACTTC
TRBJ2-7 NA NA TRBV6-2/TRBV6-3 CASSYRLADALDEQYF TGTGCCAGCAGTTACAGGCTAGCCGACGCTCTGGACGAGCAGTACTTC
TRBJ2-3 NA TRBD2 TRBV4-1 CASSWRTSGSTDTQYF TGCGCCAGCAGCTGGCGGACTAGCGGGAGCACAGATACGCAGTATTTT
TRBJ2-1 few NA TRBV4-2 CASSLQTYSYNEQFF TGTGCCAGCAGCCTTCAGACTTACTCCTACAATGAGCAGTTCTTC